The next 10 T cell receptor beta chains were all read from a single sample in a study of T cells in Graves' hyperthyroidism and ophthalmopathy. RNA transcripts served as the template for amplifying TCR beta CDR3 regions. HTBI primers were employed in a first-round RT-PCR of the TCR CDR3. MiXCR, applied by TCRdb to the multiplex PCR reads, yields one record per CDR3 protein. The table includes some 620,000 distinct CDR3 sequences, around 15% detected once. Sequenced sample: blood. These TCRs come from a young woman with Graves' hyperthyroidism.

The sample holds many counts of this clonotype. The CDR3 DNA is TGTGCCAGCAGCCCCGGGGACAGGGGAAGCGAGCAGTACTTC. It codes for CASSPGDRGSEQYF. The chain recombines TRBV7-3 with TRBJ2-7, with TRBD1 matching over 10 bases. Germline V CDR1 and CDR2: SGHTA, FQGTGA. Trimming cost V 5 bases and J 6 bases; bases outside gene matches: 7. CDR3 length: 14 amino acids. Using reference TRBV7-3 and TRBJ2-7 for the parts outside the CDR3, the full variable domain is GAGVSQTPSNKVTEKGKYVELRCDPISGHTALYWYRQSLGQGPEFLIYFQGTGAADDSGLPNDRFFAVRPEGSVSTLKIQRTERGDSAVYLCASSPGDRGSEQYFGPGTRLTVT.

This clonotype appeared many times. The chain recombines TRBV2 with TRBJ2-7, with a possible D match to TRBD1 (5 bases). The V gene lost 7 bases and the J gene lost 1 base, with 11 bases spanning the gap. Germline CDR1 reads SNHLY; CDR2 reads FYNNEI. The CDR3 has 13 residues. This chain's CDR3 is CASIDSSSYEQYF. Written as DNA, the CDR3 is TGTGCCAGCATAGACAGCTCTTCCTACGAGCAGTACTTC.

This clonotype was seen repeatedly, ten times or more. The CDR3 region has the DNA TGCAGCGTATTCGGACAGGAGTACGAGCAGTACTTC. Translated: CSVFGQEYEQYF. The V call is TRBV29-1, the J call TRBJ2-7; 7 bases fit TRBD1. The germline V gene has CDR1 SQVTM and CDR2 ANQGSEA. The CDR3 has 12 residues. Trimming cost V 6 bases and J 4 bases; bases outside gene matches: 6.

This clonotype was counted ten times or more. V is TRBV5-5 and J is TRBJ2-3; TRBD1 might be the D (5 bases). V was pared by 4 bases and J by 0 bases, with 9 bases between. The CDR3 runs 14 residues. Per the germline V gene, CDR1 is SGHKS and CDR2 is YYEKEE (reference sequence). CDR3 DNA sequence: TGTGCCAGCAGCCCCCGACAGAGCACAGATACGCAGTATTTT. Translation: CASSPRQSTDTQYF.

The chain links TRBV30 to TRBJ1-5, with a tentative D call TRBD1 (5 bases). Germline V gene lookup returns CDR1 GTSNPN and CDR2 SVGIG (reference sequence). V lost 2 bases and J 7 bases, leaving 15 bases between the germline ends. This CDR3 comprises 14 residues. Written as DNA, the CDR3 is TGTGCCTGGAGTCCCTGGGGAGGGGTGCAGCCCCAGCATTTT. It codes for CAWSPWGGVQPQHF.

This clonotype was seen ten or more times. The rearrangement uses TRBV20-1 and TRBJ2-5, with 13 positions matching TRBD2. Per the germline V gene, CDR1 is DFQATT and CDR2 is SNEGSKA (reference sequence). The CDR3 has 15 residues. Losses at the gene ends were 1 base for V and 5 bases for J; bases not matched to a gene: 4. This CDR3 is CSARGTSGSWETQYF. CDR3 nucleotide sequence: TGCAGTGCTAGAGGGACTAGCGGGAGTTGGGAGACCCAGTACTTC.

This clonotype was counted at least ten times. The chain employs TRBV7-2 and TRBJ2-2; D is perhaps TRBD1 (6 bases). Trimming stripped 2 bases from V and 5 bases from J, with 9 bases between. Germline loops: CDR1 SGHTA, CDR2 FQGNSA. CDR3 length: 14 amino acids. The CDR3 sequence is CASSLYRETGELFF. The CDR3 bases are TGTGCCAGCAGCTTATACAGGGAGACCGGGGAGCTGTTTTTT.

This clonotype was seen ten or more times. The chain is built from TRBV18 and TRBJ1-1; D is unresolved. Germline CDR1 is KGHSH and CDR2 is LQKENI. Trimming stripped 6 bases from V and 3 bases from J, with 11 bases between. CDR3 length equals 13 residues. This chain's CDR3 is CASSPVADTEAFF. CDR3 DNA: TGTGCCAGCTCTCCCGTCGCGGACACTGAAGCTTTCTTT.

This clonotype was observed a few times. This rearrangement joins TRBV7-9 to TRBJ2-3; 10 positions match TRBD2. Germline loops: CDR1 SEHNR, CDR2 FQNEAQ (reference sequence). Germline trimming cut 5 bases from V and 4 bases from J; bases unmatched to any gene: 15. The CDR3 has 18 amino acids. CDR3 sequence reads: CASSAAITLAGVPDTQYF. The CDR3, as DNA: TGTGCCAGCAGCGCCGCCATAACGCTAGCGGGAGTCCCAGATACGCAGTATTTT.

This clonotype came up a few times. The V and J genes are TRBV28 and TRBJ1-4; D remains unclear. The CDR3 loop spans 13 amino acids. CDR1 and CDR2 (germline): MDHEN, SYDVKM. V was trimmed by 7 bases and J by 4 bases, leaving 10 bases between them. The CDR3 is CASIERDNEKLFF. The CDR3 nucleotides are TGTGCCAGCATCGAAAGGGATAATGAAAAACTGTTTTTT.